This is a list of T cell receptor beta chains from one sample in a study of blood T cell repertoires in COVID-19. The assay was immunoSEQ multiplex PCR, and TCRdb's table has in-frame clones only and misses some. The profile shows some 150,000 clones, roughly 81% of them singletons. The sample consisted of peripheral blood. The source of these receptors is a human donor with acute or convalescent COVID-19. The donor label of this sample is uncertain. Both conserved end residues are part of each CDR3. The D gene is left open where the match is weak. Size tells how often a clone was seen (once, few, many) or the class of an expanded clone, and some rows leave it out.

v_call: TRBV19; j_call: TRBJ1-6; clone_size: NA; d_call: TRBD1; cdr3_aa: CASRDRGSPLHF; cdr3_nt: TGTGCCAGCCGGGACAGGGGATCGCCCCTCCACTTT
v_call: TRBV2; j_call: TRBJ1-2; clone_size: few; d_call: TRBD1; cdr3_aa: CASRDRVVGYTF; cdr3_nt: TGTGCCAGCAGGGACAGGGTGGTTGGCTACACCTTC
v_call: TRBV4-2; j_call: TRBJ2-1; clone_size: NA; d_call: NA; cdr3_aa: CASSLQLESYNEQFF; cdr3_nt: TGTGCCAGCAGCCTGCAGCTAGAGTCCTACAATGAGCAGTTCTTC
v_call: TRBV5-1; j_call: TRBJ1-1; clone_size: NA; d_call: TRBD1; cdr3_aa: CASSVQGEMNTEAFF; cdr3_nt: TGCGCCAGCAGCGTACAGGGGGAGATGAACACTGAAGCTTTCTTT
v_call: TRBV5-4; j_call: TRBJ1-6; clone_size: NA; d_call: NA; cdr3_aa: CASSLAQGSYNSPLHF; cdr3_nt: TGTGCCAGCAGCTTGGCTCAGGGCTCCTATAATTCACCCCTCCACTTT
v_call: TRBV2; j_call: TRBJ1-4; clone_size: NA; d_call: NA; cdr3_aa: CASSDQPGIEKLFF; cdr3_nt: TGTGCCAGCAGTGACCAGCCAGGGATAGAAAAACTGTTTTTT
v_call: TRBV3-1/TRBV3-2; j_call: TRBJ2-2; clone_size: NA; d_call: TRBD2; cdr3_aa: CASSQGLAGNTGELFF; cdr3_nt: TGTGCCAGCAGCCAAGGTCTAGCGGGAAACACCGGGGAGCTGTTTTTT
v_call: TRBV9; j_call: TRBJ1-5; clone_size: NA; d_call: NA; cdr3_aa: CASSFSVDQPQHF; cdr3_nt: TGTGCCAGCAGTTTCAGCGTAGATCAGCCCCAGCATTTT
v_call: TRBV5-4; j_call: TRBJ2-7; clone_size: NA; d_call: NA; cdr3_aa: CASSLGGDISEQYF; cdr3_nt: TGTGCCAGCAGCTTGGGGGGGGATATTTCCGAGCAGTACTTC
v_call: TRBV30; j_call: TRBJ1-5; clone_size: NA; d_call: NA; cdr3_aa: CAWDQGNQPQHF; cdr3_nt: TGTGCCTGGGACCAGGGGAATCAGCCCCAGCATTTT
v_call: TRBV5-4; j_call: TRBJ1-1; clone_size: NA; d_call: NA; cdr3_aa: CASSLNMNTEAFF; cdr3_nt: TGTGCCAGCAGCTTGAACATGAACACTGAAGCTTTCTTT
v_call: TRBV7-7; j_call: TRBJ2-2; clone_size: NA; d_call: TRBD2; cdr3_aa: CASSLVETSVAGELFF; cdr3_nt: TGTGCTAGCAGCTTAGTTGAGACTAGCGTGGCCGGGGAGCTGTTTTTT
v_call: TRBV4-3; j_call: TRBJ2-5; clone_size: NA; d_call: TRBD2; cdr3_aa: CASSQGASGASTQYF; cdr3_nt: TGCGCCAGCAGCCAAGGGGCTAGCGGGGCCTCAACCCAGTACTTC
v_call: TRBV18; j_call: TRBJ1-1; clone_size: NA; d_call: TRBD1; cdr3_aa: CASSATGGRTEAFF; cdr3_nt: TGTGCCAGCTCAGCGACAGGGGGCAGAACTGAAGCTTTCTTT
v_call: TRBV4-3; j_call: TRBJ1-1; clone_size: NA; d_call: NA; cdr3_aa: CASSQDPQRGSAFF; cdr3_nt: TGCGCCAGCAGCCAAGACCCACAGCGGGGGTCAGCTTTCTTT
v_call: TRBV19; j_call: TRBJ2-5; clone_size: NA; d_call: TRBD1; cdr3_aa: CASSPDGGQSPWKTQYF; cdr3_nt: TGTGCCAGTAGTCCGGATGGGGGACAGTCCCCTTGGAAGACCCAGTACTTC
v_call: TRBV7-9; j_call: TRBJ1-1; clone_size: few; d_call: TRBD1; cdr3_aa: CASSSRQGRSEAFF; cdr3_nt: TGTGCCAGCAGTTCGAGACAGGGGAGGTCTGAAGCTTTCTTT
v_call: TRBV18; j_call: TRBJ2-7; clone_size: NA; d_call: NA; cdr3_aa: CASSPRGTRDEQYF; cdr3_nt: TGTGCCAGCTCACCTCGGGGTACGCGGGACGAGCAGTACTTC
v_call: TRBV12-3/TRBV12-4; j_call: TRBJ1-2; clone_size: NA; d_call: NA; cdr3_aa: CASSPGHLYGYTF; cdr3_nt: TGTGCCAGCAGTCCAGGACATCTCTATGGCTACACCTTC
v_call: TRBV6-5; j_call: TRBJ1-5; clone_size: NA; d_call: NA; cdr3_aa: CASRGRGNQPQHF; cdr3_nt: TGTGCCAGTCGGGGTCGGGGGAATCAGCCCCAGCATTTT
v_call: TRBV7-9; j_call: TRBJ1-2; clone_size: NA; d_call: NA; cdr3_aa: CASSLGGGNYGYTF; cdr3_nt: TGTGCCAGCAGCTTAGGTGGCGGAAACTATGGCTACACCTTC
v_call: TRBV5-1; j_call: TRBJ2-3; clone_size: NA; d_call: TRBD1; cdr3_aa: CASSLNQGGTDTQYF; cdr3_nt: TGCGCCAGCAGCTTAAATCAGGGGGGCACAGATACGCAGTATTTT
v_call: TRBV18; j_call: TRBJ2-2; clone_size: NA; d_call: TRBD2; cdr3_aa: CASSPRSLAGNTGELFF; cdr3_nt: TGTGCCAGCTCACCTCGGAGTTTAGCGGGGAACACCGGGGAGCTGTTTTTT
v_call: TRBV7-2; j_call: TRBJ1-1; clone_size: NA; d_call: TRBD1; cdr3_aa: CASSPRTGKAFF; cdr3_nt: TGTGCCAGCAGCCCTAGGACAGGGAAAGCTTTCTTT
v_call: TRBV2; j_call: TRBJ2-7; clone_size: NA; d_call: NA; cdr3_aa: CASSEAPGLSYEQYF; cdr3_nt: TGTGCCAGCAGTGAAGCTCCGGGACTTTCCTACGAGCAGTACTTC
v_call: TRBV9; j_call: TRBJ1-2; clone_size: few; d_call: NA; cdr3_aa: CASSVAEAATYGYTF; cdr3_nt: TGTGCCAGCAGCGTAGCGGAGGCAGCTACATATGGCTACACCTTC
v_call: TRBV2; j_call: TRBJ1-2; clone_size: NA; d_call: TRBD1; cdr3_aa: CASSVGQGIGYGYTF; cdr3_nt: TGTGCCAGCAGTGTAGGACAGGGGATCGGCTATGGCTACACCTTC
v_call: TRBV7-8; j_call: TRBJ2-3; clone_size: once; d_call: NA; cdr3_aa: CASSLWARGQADTQYF; cdr3_nt: TGTGCCAGCAGCTTATGGGCCCGTGGTCAGGCAGATACGCAGTATTTT
v_call: TRBV3-1/TRBV3-2; j_call: TRBJ1-1; clone_size: NA; d_call: TRBD1; cdr3_aa: CASSLRQGSGNTEAFF; cdr3_nt: TGTGCCAGCAGCTTACGACAGGGTAGCGGGAACACTGAAGCTTTCTTT
v_call: TRBV7-3; j_call: TRBJ1-1; clone_size: NA; d_call: NA; cdr3_aa: CASSLQGDTEAFF; cdr3_nt: TGTGCCAGCAGCTTGCAGGGTGACACTGAAGCTTTCTTT
v_call: TRBV29-1; j_call: TRBJ1-1; clone_size: NA; d_call: NA; cdr3_aa: CSVVLFRVGTPSFTEAFF; cdr3_nt: TGCAGCGTTGTGCTTTTCCGGGTCGGTACTCCATCTTTCACTGAAGCTTTCTTT